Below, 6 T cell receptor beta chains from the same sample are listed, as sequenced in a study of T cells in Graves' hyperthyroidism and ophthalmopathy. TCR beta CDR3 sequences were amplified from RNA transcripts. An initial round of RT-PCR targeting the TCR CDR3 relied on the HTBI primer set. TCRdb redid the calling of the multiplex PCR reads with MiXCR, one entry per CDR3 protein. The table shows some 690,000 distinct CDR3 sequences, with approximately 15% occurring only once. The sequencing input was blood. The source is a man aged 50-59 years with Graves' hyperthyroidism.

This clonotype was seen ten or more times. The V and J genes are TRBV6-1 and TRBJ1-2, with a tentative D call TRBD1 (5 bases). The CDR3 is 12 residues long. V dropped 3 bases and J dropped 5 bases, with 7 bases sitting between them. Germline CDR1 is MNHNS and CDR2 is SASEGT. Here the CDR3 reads CASSDQGYGYTF. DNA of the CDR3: TGTGCCAGCAGTGACCAGGGATATGGCTACACCTTC.

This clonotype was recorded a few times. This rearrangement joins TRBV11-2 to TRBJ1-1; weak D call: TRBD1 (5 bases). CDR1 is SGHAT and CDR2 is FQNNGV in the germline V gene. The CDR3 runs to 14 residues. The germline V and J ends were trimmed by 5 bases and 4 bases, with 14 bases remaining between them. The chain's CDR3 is CASSPPMGGTEAFF. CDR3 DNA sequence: TGTGCCAGCAGCCCCCCCATGGGGGGCACTGAAGCTTTCTTT.

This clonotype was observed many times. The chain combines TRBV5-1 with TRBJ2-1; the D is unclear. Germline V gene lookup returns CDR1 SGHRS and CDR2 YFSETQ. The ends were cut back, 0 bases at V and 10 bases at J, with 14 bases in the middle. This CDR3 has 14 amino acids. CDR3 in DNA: TGCGCCAGCAGCTTGGAAATCGAGAACCAAGAGCAGTTCTTC. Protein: CASSLEIENQEQFF. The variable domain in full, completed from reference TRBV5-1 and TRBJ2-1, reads KAGVTQTPRYLIKTRGQQVTLSCSPISGHRSVSWYQQTPGQGLQFLFEYFSETQRNKGNFPGRFSGRQFSNSRSEMNVSTLELGDSALYLCASSLEIENQEQFFGPGTRLTVL.

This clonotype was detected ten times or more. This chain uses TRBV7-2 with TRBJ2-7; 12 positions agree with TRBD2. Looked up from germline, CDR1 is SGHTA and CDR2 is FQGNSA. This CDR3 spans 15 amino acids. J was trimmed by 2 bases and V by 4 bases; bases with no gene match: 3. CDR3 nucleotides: TGTGCCAGCAGCTCCGGACTAGCGGGAACCTACGAGCAGTACTTC. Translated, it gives CASSSGLAGTYEQYF.

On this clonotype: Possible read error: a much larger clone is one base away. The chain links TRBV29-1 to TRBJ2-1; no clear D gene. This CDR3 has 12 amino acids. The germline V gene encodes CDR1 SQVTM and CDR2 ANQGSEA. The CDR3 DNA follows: TGCAGCGTTGAACCCGGTTACAATGCGCAGTTCTTC. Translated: CSVEPGYNAQFF.

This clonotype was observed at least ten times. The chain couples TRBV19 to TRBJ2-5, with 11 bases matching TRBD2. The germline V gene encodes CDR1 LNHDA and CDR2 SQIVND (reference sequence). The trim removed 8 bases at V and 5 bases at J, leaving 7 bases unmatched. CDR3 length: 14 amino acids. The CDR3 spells CASSSGRRLETQYF. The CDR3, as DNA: TGTGCCAGTTCTAGCGGGAGGCGGCTCGAGACCCAGTACTTC.